The clone carrying this TCR beta chain was seen repeatedly, ten times or more. Noted time point: newly diagnosed GD, antithyroid drugs for less than 3 months. The TCR library used RNA extracted from PBMCs. For TCR beta, libraries came from iRepertoire HTBI primers and Arm-PCR of CDR3 regions. One entry per CDR3 protein results from TCRdb running MiXCR on the multiplex PCR reads. The data contain around 400,000 distinct CDR3 sequences, 10% to 15% of them seen just once; the ten biggest clones take up approximately 19%. These data originate in a study of regulatory T cells in long-lasting Graves disease. Looked up from germline, CDR1 is MGHRA and CDR2 is YSYEKL. The CDR3 loop spans 13 amino acids. Trimming took off 4 bases at V and 4 bases at J, with 10 bases between the two ends. These data are also associated with another study on T cells in Graves' hyperthyroidism and ophthalmopathy.

This chain uses TRBV4-1 with TRBJ2-5; D may be TRBD2 (5 bases). This TCR derives from a woman between 18 and 30 years old with Graves disease. The material sequenced was peripheral blood mononuclear cells (PBMCs), taken at new diagnosis, from a patient treated with antithyroid drugs. DNA for the CDR3: TGCGCCAGCAGCCCCGCGAGCGGAGAGACCCAGTACTTC. Translation gives CASSPASGETQYF.